These 7 T cell receptor beta chains were all obtained from the same sample, sequenced in a study of CD4+ T cells in melanoma. The data were produced by immunoSEQ multiplex PCR, yet TCRdb's version contains in-frame clones alone and is incomplete. This table holds approximately 16,000 clones, about 60% found once. Sequencing was carried out using cells from a culture (not recorded whether cultured in vitro). The receptor set was obtained from a human donor with melanoma.

This clone was detected a few times. The chain uses TRBV11-1 and TRBJ1-6; D call uncertain. CDR3 length: 14 amino acids. CDR1 is SGHAT and CDR2 is FQDESV in the germline V gene (reference sequence). The ends were cut back, 3 bases at V and 9 bases at J, with 12 bases in the middle. DNA of the CDR3: TGTGCCAGCAGCTTGTGGGCTGTAGGTTCACCCCTCCACTTT. Protein product: CASSLWAVGSPLHF.

In this sample, this clone is medium-sized. This chain connects TRBV6-1 to TRBJ2-7, with TRBD2 matching 7 bases. This CDR3 has 14 amino acids. V gave up 5 bases and J gave up 7 bases; unmatched junction bases: 11. CDR1 and CDR2 (germline): MNHNS, SASEGT. CDR3 coding DNA: TGTGCCAGCAGTAGGCGGGGCGGGGAGGGAGAGCAGTACTTC. Encoded protein: CASSRRGGEGEQYF.

This clone was found once. The V and J genes are TRBV6-6 and TRBJ2-1; 9 nucleotides match TRBD2. V was pared by 0 bases and J by 8 bases, with 8 bases of the junction left unmatched. The CDR3 spans 16 residues. In germline, CDR1 is MNHNY, CDR2 SVGAGI (reference sequence). This CDR3 reads CASSYSRGGGAYEQFF. The CDR3 DNA follows: TGTGCCAGCAGTTACTCGAGGGGCGGGGGGGCGTATGAGCAGTTCTTC.

This clone was seen once. The chain recombines TRBV2 with TRBJ2-7; no reliable D call. Deletions cut 6 bases from V and 6 bases from J, with 21 bases between. The CDR3 extends over 15 amino acids. Germline CDR1 SNHLY, CDR2 FYNNEI. The chain's CDR3 is CASSLLASMVSEQYF. The DNA for the CDR3 is TGTGCCAGCAGCCTTTTGGCTAGTATGGTATCCGAGCAGTACTTC. The whole variable domain, remainder taken from reference TRBV2 and TRBJ2-7, is EPEVTQTPSHQVTQMGQEVILRCVPISNHLYFYWYRQILGQKVEFLVSFYNNEISEKSEIFDDQFSVERPDGSNFTLKIRSTKLEDSAMYFCASSLLASMVSEQYFGPGTRLTVT.

The chain couples TRBV5-5 to TRBJ2-7, with D possibly being TRBD2 (6 bases). Per germline, CDR1 SGHKS and CDR2 YYEKEE (reference sequence). This CDR3 is built from 16 residues. V was trimmed by 5 bases and J by 0 bases, leaving 18 bases between them. Here the CDR3 DNA reads TGTGCCAGCAGATCCTCTTTACGGGGGAGCTCCTACGAGCAGTACTTC. It codes for CASRSSLRGSSYEQYF.

By proportion, this clone is medium-sized. The chain combines TRBV6-6 with TRBJ2-1, with D hard to call. The CDR3 is 14 residues long. Germline CDR1 MNHNY, CDR2 SVGAGI (reference sequence). Deletions cut 0 bases from V and 8 bases from J, with 11 bases between. Here the CDR3 DNA reads TGTGCCAGCAGTTACTCTGTTGGCGGCGATGAGCAGTTCTTC. Its protein is CASSYSVGGDEQFF.

The chain is built from TRBV4-1 and TRBJ1-6; perhaps TRBD1 as D (5 bases). V was shortened by 0 bases and J by 8 bases, with 14 bases between the two germline ends. Germline values: CDR1 MGHRA, CDR2 YSYEKL. The CDR3 is 16 residues long. Here the CDR3 reads CASSQEGGTGYSPLHF. CDR3 in DNA: TGCGCCAGCAGCCAAGAGGGCGGGACGGGGTATTCACCCCTCCACTTT.